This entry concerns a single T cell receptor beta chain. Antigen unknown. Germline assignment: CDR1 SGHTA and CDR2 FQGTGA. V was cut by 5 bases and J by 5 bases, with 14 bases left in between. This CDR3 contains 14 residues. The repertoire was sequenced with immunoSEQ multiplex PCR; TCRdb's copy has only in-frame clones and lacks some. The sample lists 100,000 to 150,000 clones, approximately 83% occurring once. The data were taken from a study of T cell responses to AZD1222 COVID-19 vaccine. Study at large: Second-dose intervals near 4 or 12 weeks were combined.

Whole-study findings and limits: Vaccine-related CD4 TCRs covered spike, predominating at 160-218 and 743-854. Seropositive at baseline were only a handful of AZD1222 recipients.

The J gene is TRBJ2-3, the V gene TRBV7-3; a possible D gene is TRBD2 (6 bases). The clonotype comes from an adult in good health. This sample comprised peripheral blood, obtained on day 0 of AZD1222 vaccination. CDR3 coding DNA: TGTGCCAGCAGCCCCGAGGGGAGGCGAGATACGCAGTATTTT. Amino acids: CASSPEGRRDTQYF. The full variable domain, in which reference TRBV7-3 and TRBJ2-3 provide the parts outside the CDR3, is GAGVSQTPSNKVTEKGKYVELRCDPISGHTALYWYRQSLGQGPEFLIYFQGTGAADDSGLPNDRFFAVRPEGSVSTLKIQRTERGDSAVYLCASSPEGRRDTQYFGPGTRLTVL.